This T cell receptor (beta chain) was identified during a study of T cell therapy after organ transplantation. Worth noting for this clone: Its specificity is unknown.

Time point noted: 4-8 weeks after completion of therapy. V was cut by 4 bases and J by 3 bases, with 16 bases left in between. Germline V gives CDR1 LGHNA, CDR2 YSLEER. The CDR3 runs to 15 residues. Sequencing used immunoSEQ multiplex PCR; TCRdb keeps in-frame clones, though not all of them. This table has approximately 3,100 clones, roughly four fifths appearing once. Sequenced material: CD8+ T cells from blood, taken after autologous CMV-specific T cell therapy. The V call is TRBV4-3, the J call TRBJ2-7; possible D gene TRBD2, 6 bases. This clonotype was obtained from a human patient who had received a solid organ transplant and had CMV disease. Some T cells may be graft donor cells. The CDR3 here is CASSLVADYSYEQYF. CDR3 nucleotides: TGCGCCAGCAGCCTTGTCGCGGACTATAGCTACGAGCAGTACTTC.